A selection of T cell receptor beta chains follows, all from one sample in a study of blood T cell repertoires in COVID-19. Profiled with immunoSEQ multiplex PCR; TCRdb holds only in-frame clones, not every one. The sample yields 250,000 to 350,000 clones, 80% to 85% seen once. The source material was peripheral blood. The receptors stem from a person between 65 and 80 years old with COVID-19, enrolled during active disease. The CDR3 runs from the conserved cysteine through the conserved F or W. The order of the fields is V gene, D gene, clone size, J gene, CDR3 DNA, CDR3 protein. The D gene is left open where the match is weak. Rows give clone size only sometimes, using once, few, many, or a class for an expanded clone.

V gene: TRBV9
D gene: TRBD2
clone size: NA
J gene: TRBJ2-3
CDR3 DNA: TGTGCCAGCAGCACCCACCTAGCGGGCTCTAGCACAGATACGCAGTATTTT
CDR3 protein: CASSTHLAGSSTDTQYF

V gene: TRBV10-2
D gene: TRBD1
clone size: NA
J gene: TRBJ2-7
CDR3 DNA: TGCGCCAGCAGGCCAGGGGGCTTTTACGAGCAGTACTTC
CDR3 protein: CASRPGGFYEQYF

V gene: TRBV2
D gene: NA
clone size: NA
J gene: TRBJ2-1
CDR3 DNA: TGTGCCAGCAGAAAGGGGGTCACATCCTCCTACAATGAGCAGTTCTTC
CDR3 protein: CASRKGVTSSYNEQFF

V gene: TRBV6-5
D gene: NA
clone size: NA
J gene: TRBJ2-7
CDR3 DNA: TGTGCCAGCAGTTTATCCTCGGGACTCAGCTACGAGCAGTACTTC
CDR3 protein: CASSLSSGLSYEQYF

V gene: TRBV30
D gene: NA
clone size: NA
J gene: TRBJ1-6
CDR3 DNA: TGTGCCTGGAGTGATTTGTCGGGGAGCTCCTATAATTCACCCCTCCACTTT
CDR3 protein: CAWSDLSGSSYNSPLHF

V gene: TRBV2
D gene: NA
clone size: NA
J gene: TRBJ2-5
CDR3 DNA: TGTGCCAGCAGTGAAAGACTAGTTGGGGAGACCCAGTACTTC
CDR3 protein: CASSERLVGETQYF

V gene: TRBV6-2/TRBV6-3
D gene: NA
clone size: NA
J gene: TRBJ2-7
CDR3 DNA: TGTGCCAGCAGTTCTTGGGGGGGCTACGGTAGCTCCTACGAGCAGTACTTC
CDR3 protein: CASSSWGGYGSSYEQYF

V gene: TRBV10-1
D gene: TRBD1
clone size: NA
J gene: TRBJ1-5
CDR3 DNA: TGCGCCAGCAGAAGGACAGGACTGGTTCAGCCCCAGCATTTT
CDR3 protein: CASRRTGLVQPQHF

V gene: TRBV12-3/TRBV12-4
D gene: NA
clone size: NA
J gene: TRBJ2-1
CDR3 DNA: TGTGCCAGCAGTTTAGGGTCTACGGATGAGCAGTTCTTC
CDR3 protein: CASSLGSTDEQFF

V gene: TRBV4-1
D gene: NA
clone size: few
J gene: TRBJ2-7
CDR3 DNA: TGCGCCAGCAGCCAAGAGGCGGGTTACGAGCAGTACTTC
CDR3 protein: CASSQEAGYEQYF

V gene: TRBV7-3
D gene: TRBD2
clone size: NA
J gene: TRBJ2-1
CDR3 DNA: TGTGCCAGCAGCTTAATGGGGGAGGGATACAATGAGCAGTTCTTC
CDR3 protein: CASSLMGEGYNEQFF

V gene: TRBV10-2
D gene: TRBD1
clone size: NA
J gene: TRBJ2-3
CDR3 DNA: TGCGCCAGCAGTCTGGTTGGGACAGGGACCACAGATACGCAGTATTTT
CDR3 protein: CASSLVGTGTTDTQYF

V gene: TRBV30
D gene: NA
clone size: NA
J gene: TRBJ2-3
CDR3 DNA: TGTGCCTGGGGGATACGAGCAGATACGCAGTATTTT
CDR3 protein: CAWGIRADTQYF

V gene: TRBV13
D gene: TRBD1
clone size: NA
J gene: TRBJ2-7
CDR3 DNA: TGTGCCAGCAGCTTAGGCGGGACAGCCCAAAACCTCTACGAGCAGTACTTC
CDR3 protein: CASSLGGTAQNLYEQYF

V gene: TRBV7-8
D gene: NA
clone size: NA
J gene: TRBJ1-6
CDR3 DNA: TGTGCCAGCAGCTTAGCGCAGGGCGATAATTCACCCCTCCACTTT
CDR3 protein: CASSLAQGDNSPLHF

V gene: TRBV7-2
D gene: NA
clone size: NA
J gene: TRBJ2-2
CDR3 DNA: TGTGCCAGCAGCTTTCGGTATACGGGGGAGCTGTTTTTT
CDR3 protein: CASSFRYTGELFF

V gene: TRBV10-3
D gene: NA
clone size: NA
J gene: TRBJ1-4
CDR3 DNA: TGTGCCTCCTCAGGGGCTGAAAAACTGTTTTTT
CDR3 protein: CASSGAEKLFF

V gene: TRBV7-6
D gene: TRBD1
clone size: NA
J gene: TRBJ1-2
CDR3 DNA: TGTGCCAGCAGCCCGGCCGGGACAGGGAGGTATGGCTACACCTTC
CDR3 protein: CASSPAGTGRYGYTF

V gene: TRBV29-1
D gene: NA
clone size: NA
J gene: TRBJ1-1
CDR3 DNA: TGCAGCGTTGAAGATTGGGCAGGGGACACTGAAGCTTTCTTT
CDR3 protein: CSVEDWAGDTEAFF